Each of the 20 T cell receptor beta chains below was sequenced from the same sample in a study of Tregs in tolerant kidney transplant recipients. Profiling relied on immunoSEQ multiplex PCR, and the TCRdb table lists in-frame clones only, not all of them. The table has nearly 15,000 clones, roughly 75% seen once; the top ten hold about 1.7%. Source: Tregs from blood, taken before the transplant. The receptor set was obtained from a human donor who received a combined kidney and bone marrow transplant.

The rearrangement links TRBV2 to TRBJ2-3; TRBD2 is a possible D gene (6 bases). Germline V gene lookup returns CDR1 SNHLY and CDR2 FYNNEI. This CDR3 region has 12 residues. Trimming took 3 bases from V and 5 from J, leaving 6 bases between them. For the CDR3, the DNA is TGTGCCAGCAGTGAGACTAGAGATACGCAGTATTTT. Its protein is CASSETRDTQYF. The full variable domain, completed using reference TRBV2 and TRBJ2-3, is EPEVTQTPSHQVTQMGQEVILRCVPISNHLYFYWYRQILGQKVEFLVSFYNNEISEKSEIFDDQFSVERPDGSNFTLKIRSTKLEDSAMYFCASSETRDTQYFGPGTRLTVL.

This clone was seen once. V usage is TRBV5-1 and J usage is TRBJ2-1; D call uncertain. CDR1 and CDR2 from the germline V gene are SGHRS and YFSETQ. Trimming left V 4 bases short and J 3 bases short, with 11 bases between. This CDR3 contains 14 residues. CDR3 nucleotide sequence: TGCGCCAGCAGCCCACGTGGCAGCTACAATGAGCAGTTCTTC. Amino acids: CASSPRGSYNEQFF.

This clone was detected only a few times. V gene TRBV6-5 combines with J gene TRBJ1-3; D not resolved. Germline V lookup: CDR1 MNHEY, CDR2 SVGAGI. CDR3 length equals 15 residues. The germline V and J ends were trimmed by 6 bases and 4 bases, with 16 bases remaining between them. Written as DNA, the CDR3 is TGTGCCAGCAGGGAGTTCAATGCGGGGGGAAACACCATATATTTT. Its protein is CASREFNAGGNTIYF.

The table lists this clone with a few counts. The rearrangement links TRBV5-4 to TRBJ2-2, with 8 positions matching TRBD2. J lost 4 bases, V lost 4 bases, and 3 bases had no gene match. The CDR3 contains 14 residues. The V gene's germline CDR1 is SGHNT and CDR2 YYREEE (reference sequence). CDR3 residues: CASSRLASTGELFF. The CDR3 DNA sequence: TGTGCCAGCAGCCGACTAGCGTCCACCGGGGAGCTGTTTTTT. The variable domain in full, completed from reference TRBV5-4 and TRBJ2-2, reads ETGVTQSPTHLIKTRGQQVTLRCSSQSGHNTVSWYQQALGQGPQFIFQYYREEENGRGNFPPRFSGLQFPNYSSELNVNALELDDSALYLCASSRLASTGELFFGEGSRLTVL.

CDR3 protein: CASRGLTGTGELFF. The CDR3 region has the DNA TGTGCCAGCCGAGGGCTGACGGGAACCGGGGAGCTGTTTTTT. The chain recombines TRBV6-5 with TRBJ2-2, with D possibly matching TRBD2 (5 bases). Trimming took 8 bases from V and 5 from J, leaving 15 bases between them. This CDR3 region has 14 residues. Germline CDR1 MNHEY, CDR2 SVGAGI.

V gene TRBV19 combines with J gene TRBJ2-1, with TRBD2 matching over 13 bases. This CDR3 comprises 16 residues. The germline V gene encodes CDR1 LNHDA and CDR2 SQIVND (reference sequence). The junction had 7 bases not matched to a gene; V was cut back by 3 bases and J by 8 bases. The DNA for the CDR3 is TGTGCCAGTAGTATCCCCGGACTAGCGGGAGTCGATGAGCAGTTCTTC. It translates to CASSIPGLAGVDEQFF. The whole variable domain, remainder taken from reference TRBV19 and TRBJ2-1, is DGGITQSPKYLFRKEGQNVTLSCEQNLNHDAMYWYRQDPGQGLRLIYYSQIVNDFQKGDIAEGYSVSREKKESFPLTVTSAQKNPTAFYLCASSIPGLAGVDEQFFGPGTRLTVL.

V and J are TRBV30 and TRBJ1-2; 9 bases are shared with TRBD1. The junction had 9 bases not matched to a gene; V was cut back by 4 bases and J by 3 bases. This CDR3 is 15 amino acids long. The V gene's germline CDR1 is GTSNPN and CDR2 SVGIG (reference sequence). The CDR3 DNA follows: TGTGCCTGGACCCTTCCCGGGACAGGGTACTATGGCTACACCTTC. Its protein is CAWTLPGTGYYGYTF.

The chain couples TRBV10-3 to TRBJ1-4; TRBD1 aligns across 10 bases. The V and J ends lost 8 bases and 6 bases, in that order; junction bases with no gene match: 0. CDR1 is ENHRY and CDR2 is SYGVKD in the germline V gene. CDR3 length: 12 amino acids. CDR3 nucleotide sequence: TGTGCCATCGGACAGGGGGATGAAAAACTGTTTTTT. The encoded protein is CAIGQGDEKLFF.

J is TRBJ1-2 and V is TRBV29-1; TRBD1 aligns across 8 bases. This CDR3 region has 13 residues. From germline, CDR1 is SQVTM and CDR2 ANQGSEA. V lost 3 bases to trimming and J lost 5 bases; unmatched junction nucleotides: 5. The DNA of the CDR3 is TGCAGCGTTGACGACAGGGGAACATATGGCTACACCTTC. This gives the protein CSVDDRGTYGYTF.

This sequence joins TRBV6-1 and TRBJ1-1; 9 nucleotides match TRBD1. CDR1 is MNHNS and CDR2 is SASEGT in the germline V gene. Trimming cost V 1 base and J 10 bases; bases outside gene matches: 7. The CDR3 runs to 14 residues. The CDR3, as DNA: TGTGCCAGCAGTGAAGGGGGGACAGGGCTAAGAGCTTTCTTT. It translates to CASSEGGTGLRAFF.

This chain links TRBV5-6 with TRBJ2-3, with TRBD2 matching 7 bases. The ends lost 3 bases at V and 3 bases at J; junction bases unmatched: 10. CDR3 size: 16 residues. Germline CDR1 SGHDT, CDR2 YYEEEE. This chain's CDR3 is CASSSIPGTITDTQYF. The DNA of the CDR3 is TGTGCCAGCAGCTCAATCCCCGGGACTATTACAGATACGCAGTATTTT.

V and J are TRBV2 and TRBJ2-7; TRBD2 might be the D (6 bases). V was pared by 6 bases and J by 7 bases, with 13 bases between. This CDR3 is 12 amino acids long. Germline-derived CDR1 and CDR2 are SNHLY and FYNNEI. CDR3 residues: CASRRDWGEQYF. CDR3 sequence (DNA): TGTGCCAGCAGGCGGGACTGGGGGGAGCAGTACTTC.

The V call is TRBV2, the J call TRBJ2-5; perhaps TRBD2 as D (7 bases). This CDR3 region has 13 residues. CDR1 and CDR2 from the germline V gene are SNHLY and FYNNEI. Trimming cost V 11 bases and J 4 bases, with 17 bases left between them. CDR3 DNA: TGTGCCGGGGGAAGGGGGGGCGGAGAGACCCAGTACTTC. Protein sequence: CAGGRGGGETQYF.

This sequence joins TRBV2 and TRBJ2-1, with D tentatively TRBD2 (6 bases). The CDR3 length is 13 residues. V was trimmed by 2 bases and J by 15 bases, leaving 17 bases between them. Germline V CDR1 and CDR2: SNHLY, FYNNEI. The CDR3 spells CASSEQLQGGAFF. The CDR3 nucleotides are TGTGCCAGCAGTGAACAGCTGCAGGGCGGGGCGTTCTTC. Full variable domain (rest looked up from reference TRBV2 and TRBJ2-1): EPEVTQTPSHQVTQMGQEVILRCVPISNHLYFYWYRQILGQKVEFLVSFYNNEISEKSEIFDDQFSVERPDGSNFTLKIRSTKLEDSAMYFCASSEQLQGGAFFGPGTRLTVL.

The count of this clone is one. The chain couples TRBV5-1 to TRBJ1-2, with TRBD1 matching over 10 bases. Germline loops: CDR1 SGHRS, CDR2 YFSETQ. CDR3 length: 13 residues. The V and J ends lost 4 bases and 5 bases, in that order; junction bases with no gene match: 2. The CDR3 spells CASSGTGVYGYTF. CDR3 bases: TGCGCCAGCAGCGGGACAGGGGTATATGGCTACACCTTC.

The genes are TRBV27 and TRBJ2-7, with D uncertain. V shed 1 base and J shed 0 bases, with 7 bases lying between them. Germline V lookup: CDR1 MNHEY, CDR2 SMNVEV (reference sequence). This CDR3 region has 14 residues. DNA for the CDR3: TGTGCCAGCAGTTTATTCCGGAGCTCCTACGAGCAGTACTTC. Amino acids: CASSLFRSSYEQYF.

The chain has TRBV5-1 and TRBJ2-7; possibly TRBD2 for D (6 bases). Germline V gene lookup returns CDR1 SGHRS and CDR2 YFSETQ. This CDR3 comprises 15 residues. V was clipped by 4 bases and J by 3 bases, with 17 bases between them. The CDR3 bases are TGCGCCAGCAGCGGCACGGGACTCCGAGGCTACGAGCAGTACTTC. Protein sequence: CASSGTGLRGYEQYF.

Only one count was recorded for this clone. V usage is TRBV6-6 and J usage is TRBJ2-7; the match to TRBD1 covers 7 bases. The CDR3 spans 14 residues. The V and J ends lost 5 bases and 12 bases, in that order; junction bases with no gene match: 16. Germline CDR1 MNHNY, CDR2 SVGAGI (reference sequence). Written as DNA, the CDR3 is TGTGCCAGCAGTCCCCCGGGACAGAGTATCGTTAGGTACTTC. Its translation is CASSPPGQSIVRYF.

The rearrangement uses TRBV5-1 and TRBJ1-1; 10 positions match TRBD1. V was clipped by 4 bases and J by 10 bases; unmatched bases: 4. The CDR3 sequence is 12 residues long. CDR1 is SGHRS, CDR2 YFSETQ, per germline. The CDR3 region is CASSRQGAGAFF. The CDR3 DNA is TGCGCCAGCAGCCGACAGGGGGCAGGAGCTTTCTTT.

This clone was found once. The chain links TRBV4-3 to TRBJ1-4; D gene ambiguous. The V and J ends lost 1 base and 6 bases respectively, with 15 bases between them. Per the germline V gene, CDR1 is LGHNA and CDR2 is YSLEER. CDR3 length equals 16 residues. CDR3 residues: CASSQGSRPADEKLFF. Here the CDR3 DNA reads TGCGCCAGCAGCCAAGGAAGTAGGCCCGCGGATGAAAAACTGTTTTTT.